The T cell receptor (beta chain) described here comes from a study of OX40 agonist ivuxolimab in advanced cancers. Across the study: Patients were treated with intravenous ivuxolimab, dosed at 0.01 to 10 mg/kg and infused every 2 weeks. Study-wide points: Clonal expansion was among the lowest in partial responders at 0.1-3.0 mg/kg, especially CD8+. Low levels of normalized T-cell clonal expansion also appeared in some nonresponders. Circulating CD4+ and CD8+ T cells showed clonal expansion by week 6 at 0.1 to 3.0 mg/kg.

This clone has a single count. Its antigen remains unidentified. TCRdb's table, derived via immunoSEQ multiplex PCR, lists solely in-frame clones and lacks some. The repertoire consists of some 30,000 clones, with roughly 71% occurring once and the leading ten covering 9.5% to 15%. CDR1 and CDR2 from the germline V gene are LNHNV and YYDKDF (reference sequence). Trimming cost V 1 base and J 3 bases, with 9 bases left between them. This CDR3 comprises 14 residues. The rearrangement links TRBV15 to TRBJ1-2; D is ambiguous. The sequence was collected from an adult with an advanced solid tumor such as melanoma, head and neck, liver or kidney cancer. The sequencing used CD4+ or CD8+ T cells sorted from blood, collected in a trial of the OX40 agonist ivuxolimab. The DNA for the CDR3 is TGTGCCACCAGCAGAGGTGCAGGAGACTATGGCTACACCTTC. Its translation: CATSRGAGDYGYTF.